These 29 T cell receptor beta chains were sequenced from one sample in a study of control samples from healthy donors and cancer patients (dated by TCRdb to between 2020 and 2021). Library construction relied on the immunoSEQ multiplex PCR assay. As stored in TCRdb, this immuneACCESS dataset retains in-frame rearrangements with V and J assigned. A fraction of the clones does not appear; measured against another copy, unresolved V genes explain less than half of the discrepancy, and the remainder lacks a known reason. This sample comprises about 160,000 clones, 96% of them detected only once. Together, the top ten hold over 0.9% of the sample. Sequenced material: blood. The receptors were gathered from a woman aged 25 to 39 in good health.

The chain combines TRBV19 with TRBJ1-5; 7 positions agree with TRBD1. The germline V gene encodes CDR1 LNHDA and CDR2 SQIVND (reference sequence). Losses at the gene ends were 5 bases for V and 0 bases for J; bases not matched to a gene: 7. The CDR3 runs 16 residues. CDR3 bases: TGTGCCAGTAGTCCCATACAGGGGATTAGCAATCAGCCCCAGCATTTT. This gives the protein CASSPIQGISNQPQHF.

This chain links TRBV27 with TRBJ2-3, with 12 bases aligning to TRBD1. Germline loops: CDR1 MNHEY, CDR2 SMNVEV (reference sequence). This CDR3 contains 17 residues. V was pared by 6 bases and J by 6 bases, with 13 bases of the junction left unmatched. DNA of the CDR3: TGTGCCAGCAGGGGATCGGGACAGGGGGCGACGGGGGATACGCAGTATTTT. It is translated as CASRGSGQGATGDTQYF.

This chain connects TRBV18 to TRBJ2-7; perhaps TRBD2 as D (5 bases). This CDR3 spans 12 amino acids. Deletions cut 3 bases from V and 2 bases from J, with 5 bases between. CDR1 and CDR2 from the germline V gene are KGHSH and LQKENI. CDR3 protein: CASSPSAYEQYF. The CDR3 nucleotides read TGTGCCAGCTCACCTAGCGCCTACGAGCAGTACTTC. The whole variable domain, remainder taken from reference TRBV18 and TRBJ2-7, is NAGVMQNPRHLVRRRGQEARLRCSPMKGHSHVYWYRQLPEEGLKFMVYLQKENIIDESGMPKERFSAEFPKEGPSILRIQQVVRGDSAAYFCASSPSAYEQYFGPGTRLTVT.

This chain connects TRBV19 to TRBJ2-3, with 7 bases fitting TRBD2. This CDR3 contains 15 residues. With V trimmed by 1 base and J by 4 bases, 5 bases remained unmatched. The germline gives CDR1 LNHDA, CDR2 SQIVND (reference sequence). The CDR3 region is CASSIGTSVADTQYF. The CDR3 nucleotides read TGTGCCAGTAGTATAGGGACTAGTGTTGCAGATACGCAGTATTTT.

The rearrangement links TRBV19 to TRBJ2-1; 9 bases map to TRBD1. Germline V lookup: CDR1 LNHDA, CDR2 SQIVND (reference sequence). Unmatched junction bases numbered 8, after V lost 5 bases and J lost 6 bases. The CDR3 spans 15 residues. CDR3 coding DNA: TGTGCCAGTAGTCCCCGGACAGGGGCAGGCAATGAGCAGTTCTTC. Translating gives CASSPRTGAGNEQFF.

The rearrangement joins TRBV11-3 to TRBJ2-1; weak D call: TRBD1 (5 bases). V lost 5 bases and J lost 8, with 16 bases in between. Germline V lookup: CDR1 SGHNT, CDR2 YENEEA. CDR3 length: 14 residues. For the CDR3, the DNA is TGTGCCAGCAGCCCCGGACAAAACGGCGATGAGCAGTTCTTC. Its translation is CASSPGQNGDEQFF.

CDR3 sequence (DNA): TGTGCCAGCAGTTACGCGCAAAAGTCCAGCGAGCAGTACTTC. It yields the protein CASSYAQKSSEQYF. This chain uses TRBV3-1 (or the pseudogene TRBV3-2) with TRBJ2-7; D unresolved. Trimming took 6 bases from V and 6 from J, leaving 18 bases between them. CDR1 and CDR2 (germline): LGHDT, YNNKEL (reference sequence). The CDR3 totals 14 residues.

This sequence joins TRBV7-3 and TRBJ1-1; no clear D. The V gene lost 3 bases and the J gene lost 5 bases, with 10 bases spanning the gap. CDR3 size: 13 residues. In germline, CDR1 is SGHTA, CDR2 FQGTGA. The CDR3 sequence: CASSFLAGTEAFF. The CDR3 DNA sequence: TGTGCCAGCAGCTTTTTGGCGGGGACTGAAGCTTTCTTT. Combining the CDR3 with reference TRBV7-3 and TRBJ1-1 gives the whole variable domain GAGVSQTPSNKVTEKGKYVELRCDPISGHTALYWYRQSLGQGPEFLIYFQGTGAADDSGLPNDRFFAVRPEGSVSTLKIQRTERGDSAVYLCASSFLAGTEAFFGQGTRLTVV.

The chain combines TRBV19 with TRBJ1-1; D not resolved. Germline loops: CDR1 LNHDA, CDR2 SQIVND (reference sequence). The CDR3 sequence is 14 residues long. With 3 bases removed from V and 2 bases from J, the gap between germline ends came to 10 bases. Written as DNA, the CDR3 is TGTGCCAGTAGTATGCAGAGATTTAACACTGAAGCTTTCTTT. Translating gives CASSMQRFNTEAFF. The full variable domain, completed using reference TRBV19 and TRBJ1-1, is DGGITQSPKYLFRKEGQNVTLSCEQNLNHDAMYWYRQDPGQGLRLIYYSQIVNDFQKGDIAEGYSVSREKKESFPLTVTSAQKNPTAFYLCASSMQRFNTEAFFGQGTRLTVV.

The chain carries TRBV5-4 and TRBJ2-3, with D tentatively TRBD2 (6 bases). The V and J ends lost 9 bases and 2 bases respectively, with 19 bases between them. The CDR3 extends over 15 amino acids. Germline loops: CDR1 SGHNT, CDR2 YYREEE (reference sequence). CDR3 residues: CANSEQTGDTDTQYF. The CDR3, as DNA: TGTGCCAACAGTGAACAGACGGGAGACACAGATACGCAGTATTTT.

The table lists this clone with a count of one. The rearrangement joins TRBV3-1 (or the pseudogene TRBV3-2) to TRBJ2-7; maybe TRBD2 (7 bases). Germline CDR1 reads LGHDT; CDR2 reads YNNKEL (reference sequence). The CDR3 contains 17 residues. With 3 bases removed from V and 4 bases from J, the gap between germline ends came to 22 bases. The CDR3 sequence: CASSQRGGGFSGYEQYF. The CDR3 nucleotides read TGTGCCAGCAGCCAGAGGGGGGGAGGGTTTTCCGGGTACGAGCAGTACTTC.

The chain combines TRBV29-1 with TRBJ1-2; a weak D match, TRBD1 (6 bases). The CDR3 is made up of 16 amino acids. CDR1 and CDR2 from the germline V gene are SQVTM and ANQGSEA. The V end was cut by 3 bases, the J end by 1 base, with 18 bases between. Written as DNA, the CDR3 is TGCAGCGTTGACCCGACAGCAGAAGGGGGTAACTATGGCTACACCTTC. Residues: CSVDPTAEGGNYGYTF.

The chain is built from TRBV7-9 and TRBJ2-7; TRBD1 agrees at 7 bases. The CDR3 contains 14 residues. The V and J ends lost 8 bases and 4 bases, in that order; junction bases with no gene match: 11. Germline V gene sequence: CDR1 SEHNR, CDR2 FQNEAQ (reference sequence). CDR3 sequence (DNA): TGTGCCAGCGGCGCAAGACAGGGACAGTACGAGCAGTACTTC. Translation gives CASGARQGQYEQYF.

This chain links TRBV6-5 with TRBJ2-2; the match to TRBD1 covers 8 bases. The CDR3 extends over 13 amino acids. Germline assignment: CDR1 MNHEY and CDR2 SVGAGI. The trim removed 8 bases at V and 7 bases at J, leaving 6 bases unmatched. The CDR3 bases are TGTGCCAGCTCCCAGGGGGCAGGCGGGGAGCTGTTTTTT. This translates into CASSQGAGGELFF.

The V call is TRBV28, the J call TRBJ1-5; 10 bases are a match to TRBD1. Trimming took 2 bases from V and 2 from J; bases not matched to a gene: 6. The germline V gene encodes CDR1 MDHEN and CDR2 SYDVKM. The CDR3 sequence is 17 residues long. The CDR3 nucleotides are TGTGCCAGCAGTTTACTCGGGACAGGGGTAGGCAATCAGCCCCAGCATTTT. Its translation is CASSLLGTGVGNQPQHF.

The genes are TRBV28 and TRBJ2-5, with TRBD2 matching 7 bases. The CDR3 covers 15 residues. Unmatched junction bases numbered 10, after V lost 5 bases and J lost 4 bases. Germline CDR1 is MDHEN and CDR2 is SYDVKM. The CDR3 DNA reads as TGTGCCAGCAGTGACGGGACTCCGGGAGGAGAGACCCAGTACTTC. Its protein product is CASSDGTPGGETQYF. Full variable domain (outside the CDR3, taken from reference TRBV28 and TRBJ2-5): DVKVTQSSRYLVKRTGEKVFLECVQDMDHENMFWYRQDPGLGLRLIYFSYDVKMKEKGDIPEGYSVSREKKERFSLILESASTNQTSMYLCASSDGTPGGETQYFGPGTRLLVL.

The chain links TRBV6-6 to TRBJ2-1; 9 nucleotides agree with TRBD1. Trimming at V came to 5 bases and at J to 4 bases, leaving 3 bases not matched to a gene. The CDR3 spans 14 residues. CDR1 and CDR2 from the germline V gene are MNHNY and SVGAGI (reference sequence). In nucleotides, the CDR3 is TGTGCCAGCAGTGACAGGGGGAATTACAATGAGCAGTTCTTC. As protein: CASSDRGNYNEQFF.

This clone appeared once. CDR3 sequence reads: CASSQVRDRGEQYF. The CDR3 DNA sequence: TGCGCCAGCAGCCAAGTTCGGGACAGAGGGGAGCAGTACTTC. The V gene is TRBV4-1, the J gene TRBJ2-7; 7 bases fit TRBD1. Germline V gene sequence: CDR1 MGHRA, CDR2 YSYEKL. The CDR3 totals 14 residues. V shed 1 base, J shed 7 bases, and the junction held 7 bases outside the gene matches.

The chain has TRBV7-9 and TRBJ2-3, with D uncertain. Germline CDR1 SEHNR, CDR2 FQNEAQ (reference sequence). The CDR3 is 14 residues long. The ends were cut back, 2 bases at V and 4 bases at J, with 10 bases in the middle. The CDR3 DNA is TGTGCCAGCAGCTTAAGTCTCGGAGCAGATACGCAGTATTTT. It translates to CASSLSLGADTQYF.

This rearrangement joins TRBV6-5 to TRBJ1-1; 10 bases map to TRBD1. The junction had 2 bases not matched to a gene; V was cut back by 0 bases and J by 4 bases. CDR3 length: 15 residues. Germline CDR1 is MNHEY and CDR2 is SVGAGI. The CDR3 loop reads CASSYSTGGGTEAFF. The CDR3 region has the DNA TGTGCCAGCAGTTACTCGACAGGGGGCGGCACTGAAGCTTTCTTT.

The rearrangement links TRBV5-1 to TRBJ1-1, with TRBD1 identical over 11 bases. This CDR3 has 17 residues. CDR1 is SGHRS and CDR2 is YFSETQ in the germline V gene. The V and J ends lost 4 bases and 5 bases, in that order; junction bases with no gene match: 13. CDR3 sequence: CASSRSWTGGAATEAFF. The CDR3, as DNA: TGCGCCAGCAGCCGAAGCTGGACAGGGGGCGCAGCAACTGAAGCTTTCTTT.

The CDR3 DNA is TGTGCCAGCTCACCACCGAACAGGGGGGTGGACTATGGCTACACCTTC. This codes for CASSPPNRGVDYGYTF. V gene TRBV18 combines with J gene TRBJ1-2, with TRBD1 matching 8 bases. Germline CDR1 reads KGHSH; CDR2 reads LQKENI. The V segment lost 0 bases and the J segment 3 bases; nucleotides outside the gene matches: 6. This CDR3 is built from 16 residues.

The V call is TRBV15, the J call TRBJ2-1; no definite D call. V lost 0 bases to trimming and J lost 5 bases, with 8 bases between them. CDR3 length: 14 residues. Germline V gene lookup returns CDR1 LNHNV and CDR2 YYDKDF (reference sequence). For the CDR3, the DNA is TGTGCCACCAGCAGAGATCTGAGCAACAATGAGCAGTTCTTC. This gives the protein CATSRDLSNNEQFF.

The V and J genes are TRBV28 and TRBJ1-2, with D tentatively TRBD1 (6 bases). Trimming shortened V by 1 base and J by 4 bases, and 13 bases separated the two germline ends. Germline CDR1 reads MDHEN; CDR2 reads SYDVKM. CDR3 length equals 15 residues. The CDR3, as DNA: TGTGCCAGCAGTTTATCCCCGGGGGCGGGCTATGGCTACACCTTC. Translated: CASSLSPGAGYGYTF.

The V gene is TRBV5-1, the J gene TRBJ1-2, with 9 bases that match TRBD1. CDR3 length: 14 amino acids. V shed 0 bases and J 8 bases; nucleotides not matched to a gene: 5. The germline gives CDR1 SGHRS, CDR2 YFSETQ. CDR3 loop: CASSLEGQGSGYTF. CDR3 bases: TGCGCCAGCAGCTTGGAGGGACAGGGTTCCGGCTACACCTTC.

The rearrangement joins TRBV10-3 to TRBJ2-7; 8 bases are shared with TRBD1. Germline-derived CDR1 and CDR2 are ENHRY and SYGVKD. The CDR3 covers 13 residues. V dropped 10 bases and J dropped 1; count of bases not matched to a gene: 6. CDR3 residues: CATSGTGSYEQYF. As DNA, the CDR3 is TGTGCCACCTCCGGGACAGGATCCTACGAGCAGTACTTC.

The rearrangement joins TRBV7-9 to TRBJ2-7; 7 positions match TRBD2. The length of the CDR3 is 16 residues. After removal of 5 bases from V and 0 bases from J, the junction contained 10 bases not matched to a gene. CDR1 is SEHNR and CDR2 is FQNEAQ in the germline V gene (reference sequence). The CDR3 reads CASSPESGIGSYEQYF. Written as DNA, the CDR3 is TGTGCCAGCAGCCCCGAAAGCGGGATAGGCTCCTACGAGCAGTACTTC.

The chain combines TRBV27 with TRBJ1-2, with a weak D call TRBD1 (6 bases). Germline V gene data show CDR1 as MNHEY and CDR2 as SMNVEV (reference sequence). The germline V and J ends were trimmed by 7 bases and 4 bases, with 22 bases remaining between them. The CDR3 length is 16 residues. This chain's CDR3 is CASTPRGGGSSYGYTF. The CDR3 region has the DNA TGTGCCAGCACCCCCCGTGGGGGGGGCTCGAGCTATGGCTACACCTTC.

The rearrangement joins TRBV7-2 to TRBJ2-1, with D possibly matching TRBD2 (6 bases). Germline CDR1 SGHTA, CDR2 FQGNSA. The CDR3 extends over 14 amino acids. V was trimmed by 3 bases and J by 10 bases, leaving 16 bases between them. The CDR3 DNA reads as TGTGCCAGCAGCTTTGCAAGCGGGCGTTGGGAGCAGTTCTTC. Translating gives CASSFASGRWEQFF. Supplemented by reference TRBV7-2 and TRBJ2-1, the full variable domain reads GAGVSQSPSNKVTEKGKDVELRCDPISGHTALYWYRQSLGQGLEFLIYFQGNSAPDKSGLPSDRFSAERTGGSVSTLTIQRTQQEDSAVYLCASSFASGRWEQFFGPGTRLTVL.